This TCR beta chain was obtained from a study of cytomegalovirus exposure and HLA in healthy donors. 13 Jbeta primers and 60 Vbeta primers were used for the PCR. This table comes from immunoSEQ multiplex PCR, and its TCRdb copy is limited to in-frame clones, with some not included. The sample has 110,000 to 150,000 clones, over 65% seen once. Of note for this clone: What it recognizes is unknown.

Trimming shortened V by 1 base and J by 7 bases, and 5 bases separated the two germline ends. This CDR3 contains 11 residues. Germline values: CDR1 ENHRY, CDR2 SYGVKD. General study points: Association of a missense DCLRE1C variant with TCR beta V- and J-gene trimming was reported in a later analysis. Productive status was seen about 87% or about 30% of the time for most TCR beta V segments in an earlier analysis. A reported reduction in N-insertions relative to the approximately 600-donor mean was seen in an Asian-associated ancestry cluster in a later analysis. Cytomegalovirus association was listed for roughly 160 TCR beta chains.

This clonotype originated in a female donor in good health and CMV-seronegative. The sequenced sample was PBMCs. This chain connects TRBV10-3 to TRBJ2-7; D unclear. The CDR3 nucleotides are TGTGCCATCAGTGAGTTTCGGGAGCAGTACTTC. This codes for CAISEFREQYF.